This TCR beta chain stems from a study of cytomegalovirus exposure and HLA in healthy donors. The PCR contained 60 Vbeta and 13 Jbeta primers. Clones were sequenced by immunoSEQ multiplex PCR, and TCRdb holds only the in-frame ones, with some missing. The data show under 200,000 clones, roughly 78% seen once. This CDR3 region has 15 residues. V lost 6 bases to trimming and J lost 2 bases, with 14 bases between them. In germline, CDR1 is LGHNA, CDR2 YNFKEQ. Sequencing input: PBMCs. The chain is built from TRBV4-2 and TRBJ1-5, with D possibly being TRBD1 (5 bases). This receptor was identified in a woman in her thirties or forties in good health and CMV-seronegative. CDR3 DNA: TGTGCCAGCAGTCCGGACGGAGGGGGCAATCAGCCCCAGCATTTT. Translated: CASSPDGGGNQPQHF.